This TCR beta chain is from a study of Graves' ophthalmopathy and Graves' hyperthyroidism. A single count supports this clonotype. Its target is unknown. Hyperthyroidism patients, aged 18 to 65, were newly diagnosed, under 2 months' duration. The CDR3 runs to 13 residues. The V and J ends lost 4 bases and 7 bases respectively, with 13 bases between them. The V gene's germline CDR1 is SNHLY and CDR2 FYNNEI. Findings and caveats of the study: The majority of expanded thyroid clonotypes above 0.001 frequency also occurred in blood.

The study amplified TCR beta CDR3 regions using RNA transcripts. HTBI primers primed a first-round RT-PCR, and a second-round multiplex PCR followed. TCRdb called the multiplex PCR reads again in MiXCR, with one record for every CDR3 protein. This table holds around 1,000,000 distinct CDR3 sequences, 35% to 45% found once. The rearrangement uses TRBV2 and TRBJ2-5; D gene unclear. The material sequenced was peripheral blood or thyroid tissue (not recorded which). The clonotype was recovered from an adult man with Graves' hyperthyroidism. CDR3 in amino acids: CASSVSGVATQYF. DNA of the CDR3: TGTGCCAGCAGTGTTTCAGGTGTGGCGACCCAGTACTTC.